Listed below are T cell receptor beta chains from one sample, sequenced in a study of blood T cells in healthy people across ages. TCRdb independently ran MiXCR on the 5' RACE reads; one entry per CDR3 protein. This sample has 650,000 to 1,000,000 distinct CDR3 sequences, with under 40% found just once. The sequenced material came from blood. Receptors originate from a man between 18 and 29 years old in good health. CDR3s include the opening cysteine and the closing phenylalanine or tryptophan. The D gene is left open where the match is weak. Clone size, where shown, is once, few, many, or a class for clones that have expanded.

cdr3_nt,cdr3_aa,j_call,v_call,clone_size,d_call
TGCGCCAGCAGCCTACGGACGGGGGACTACGAGCAGTACTTC,CASSLRTGDYEQYF,TRBJ2-7,TRBV5-1,many,.
TGCGCCAGCAGCAGGGATGCGGGGGGTTGGAATGAGCAGTTCTTC,CASSRDAGGWNEQFF,TRBJ2-1,TRBV5-1,many,TRBD2
TGTGCCATGGCCTCGACAGGGCTGGGCACTGAAGTTTTCTTT,CAMASTGLGTEVFF,TRBJ1-1,TRBV10-3,.,TRBD1
TGTGCCAGCAGCTTAGCGGGGACAGCCTCTGGGGCCAACGTCCTGACTTTC,CASSLAGTASGANVLTF,TRBJ2-6,TRBV7-2,.,TRBD1
TGTGCCAGCTCACGGGGTAGCGGGGTATTTAAGGAGCAGTACTTC,CASSRGSGVFKEQYF,TRBJ2-7,TRBV18,.,TRBD2
TGCGCCAGCAGCCAAGATCGCGGGACGAGCTCCTACAATGAGCAGTTCTTC,CASSQDRGTSSYNEQFF,TRBJ2-1,TRBV4-1,.,.
TGTGCCACCAGTGACCCTGGAGGGGAGACCCAGTACTTC,CATSDPGGETQYF,TRBJ2-5,TRBV24-1,.,.
TGTGCCAGCAGTTACTCAGCAGGGACTCAGCCCCAGCATTTT,CASSYSAGTQPQHF,TRBJ1-5,TRBV6-5,.,.
TGTGCCATCAGTGACCGTAATCCGGGGACAGGGGGCCAAAATGAAAAACTGTTTTTT,CAISDRNPGTGGQNEKLFF,TRBJ1-4,TRBV10-3,.,TRBD1
TGTGCCAGCAGCCCCGGATGGGCGGAGGGCACAGATACGCAGTATTTT,CASSPGWAEGTDTQYF,TRBJ2-3,TRBV7-2,many,.
TGTGCCAGCAGGACGACAGGACTAAACACCATATATTTT,CASRTTGLNTIYF,TRBJ1-3,TRBV7-2,few,.
TGTGCCAGCAGCTTGGGGGCCCTAGCGGGGTCCCTTGAGCAGTTCTTC,CASSLGALAGSLEQFF,TRBJ2-1,TRBV5-4,many,TRBD2
TGTGCCAGCAGCTTAGAAGGACACTACAATGAGCAGTACTTC,CASSLEGHYNEQYF,TRBJ2-5,TRBV11-2,.,.
TGTGCCAGCAGCACAGGGGCGGAGAACACCGGGGAGCTGTTTTTT,CASSTGAENTGELFF,TRBJ2-2,TRBV6-2/TRBV6-3,few,TRBD1
TGTGCCAGCAGCTTAGACAGGGCCGAGCAGTACTTC,CASSLDRAEQYF,TRBJ2-7,TRBV7-2,.,.
TGTGCCAGTAGTATAGATCATGGCGGGAGCTTCGGTGAGCAGTTCTTC,CASSIDHGGSFGEQFF,TRBJ2-1,TRBV19,.,TRBD2
TGCAGTGCTCAACCAGGGACAGGGAGCCAAGAGACCCAGTACTTC,CSAQPGTGSQETQYF,TRBJ2-5,TRBV20-1,many,TRBD1
TGTGCCAGCAGCCTAGGGGTTAAGACCCAGTACTTC,CASSLGVKTQYF,TRBJ2-5,TRBV12-3/TRBV12-4,few,.
TGTGCCAGCAGTTTATCCCGCCCGGTTAATGAAAAACTGTTTTTT,CASSLSRPVNEKLFF,TRBJ1-4,TRBV12-3/TRBV12-4,.,.
TGTGCCAGCAGGGGACCTGGAAACACCATATATTTT,CASRGPGNTIYF,TRBJ1-3,TRBV5-6,.,.
TGTGCCAGCAGCCAAGATTGGAGGCAAGAGACCCAGTACTTC,CASSQDWRQETQYF,TRBJ2-5,TRBV14,.,.
TGCAGTGCCCAGGGGCAGTCGGGCTATGGCTACACCTTC,CSAQGQSGYGYTF,TRBJ1-2,TRBV20-1,.,.
TGTGCCAGCAGCTCGGGACTAGCATTCGATACGCAGTATTTT,CASSSGLAFDTQYF,TRBJ2-3,TRBV7-2,few,TRBD2
TGTGCCATCAGTGACAGGACGAGCACTGAAGCTTTCTTT,CAISDRTSTEAFF,TRBJ1-1,TRBV10-3,once,.
TGTGCCAGCAGCTTGGACCGCACAGTAGGAACAAACAATGAGCAGTTCTTC,CASSLDRTVGTNNEQFF,TRBJ2-1,TRBV5-5,few,.
TGCGCCAGCAGCTTGGCAGCTAGAGAAGATACGCAGTATTTT,CASSLAAREDTQYF,TRBJ2-3,TRBV5-1,many,.
TGTGCCAGCAGTTTAGGCGATCCCCGGGGAGGGGCTTTCTTT,CASSLGDPRGGAFF,TRBJ1-1,TRBV12-3/TRBV12-4,few,.